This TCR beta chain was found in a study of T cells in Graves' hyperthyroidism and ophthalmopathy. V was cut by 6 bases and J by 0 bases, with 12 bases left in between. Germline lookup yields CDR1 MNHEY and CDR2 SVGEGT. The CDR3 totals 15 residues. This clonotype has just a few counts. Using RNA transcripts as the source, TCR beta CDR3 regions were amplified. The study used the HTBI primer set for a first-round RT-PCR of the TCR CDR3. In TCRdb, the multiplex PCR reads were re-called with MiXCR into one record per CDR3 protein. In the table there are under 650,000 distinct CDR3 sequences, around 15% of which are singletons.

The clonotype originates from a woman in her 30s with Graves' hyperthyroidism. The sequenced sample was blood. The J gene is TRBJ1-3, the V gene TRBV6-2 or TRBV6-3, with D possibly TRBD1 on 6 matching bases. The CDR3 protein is CASRETGLSGNTIYF. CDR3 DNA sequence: TGTGCCAGCAGAGAGACAGGCCTCTCTGGAAACACCATATATTTT.